This is a list of T cell receptor beta chains from one sample in a study of blood T cells in healthy people across ages. TCRdb fed the 5' RACE reads into MiXCR, producing one record per CDR3 protein. The repertoire has 1.5 million to 2 million distinct CDR3 sequences, 49% of them found once; the top ten carry approximately 2.1%. The sample comprised blood. The receptors stem from a woman aged 40 to 55 in good health. The CDR3 runs from the conserved cysteine through the conserved F or W. A D gene is named only where the DNA matches it firmly. Clone size is not always given. Where it is, it says once, few, many or a class for expanded clones.

clone_size: .
v_call: TRBV12-3/TRBV12-4
j_call: TRBJ1-2
d_call: .
cdr3_aa: CASSLDTLNEYGYTF

clone_size: few
v_call: TRBV4-2
j_call: TRBJ1-4
d_call: .
cdr3_aa: CASSQFYNEKLFF

clone_size: .
v_call: TRBV27
j_call: TRBJ2-6
d_call: .
cdr3_aa: CASSLNFGANVLTF

clone_size: .
v_call: TRBV7-2
j_call: TRBJ2-3
d_call: .
cdr3_aa: CASSFSGRPGTATQYF

clone_size: few
v_call: TRBV4-3
j_call: TRBJ2-5
d_call: .
cdr3_aa: CASSQGGRSAETQYF

clone_size: many
v_call: TRBV7-2
j_call: TRBJ2-4
d_call: TRBD2
cdr3_aa: CASSSGGGGKNIQYF

clone_size: .
v_call: TRBV27
j_call: TRBJ2-5
d_call: TRBD2
cdr3_aa: CASSLYDPGLAGIREYF

clone_size: few
v_call: TRBV13
j_call: TRBJ2-7
d_call: .
cdr3_aa: CASSSFRGSYEQYF

clone_size: once
v_call: TRBV2
j_call: TRBJ2-7
d_call: .
cdr3_aa: CASSEGARGGSSYEQYF

clone_size: .
v_call: TRBV20-1
j_call: TRBJ2-3
d_call: TRBD2
cdr3_aa: CSARGLAGIFDTQYF

clone_size: .
v_call: TRBV14
j_call: TRBJ2-1
d_call: TRBD2
cdr3_aa: CASSQDEGGGYLDEQFF

clone_size: few
v_call: TRBV7-8
j_call: TRBJ1-2
d_call: .
cdr3_aa: CASSGPSGYTF

clone_size: .
v_call: TRBV6-4
j_call: .
d_call: .
cdr3_aa: CASSDRIDHYNEQYF

clone_size: few
v_call: TRBV20-1
j_call: TRBJ1-5
d_call: .
cdr3_aa: CSARPGRYNQPQHF

clone_size: .
v_call: TRBV21-1
j_call: TRBJ1-2
d_call: .
cdr3_aa: CASSRPRDITRYGYTF

clone_size: few
v_call: TRBV5-1
j_call: TRBJ2-1
d_call: TRBD1
cdr3_aa: CASYGDRGTYNEQFF